This note documents a single T cell receptor (beta chain) sequence. V lost 4 bases to trimming and J lost 3 bases; unmatched junction nucleotides: 5. The CDR3 runs to 14 residues. Germline lookup yields CDR1 MNHEY and CDR2 SMNVEV (reference sequence). The data were obtained in a study of shared clonotypes between healthy human individuals. TCRdb keeps only in-frame clones here, not all; method: immunoSEQ multiplex PCR. The sample lists over a million clones, roughly 96% occurring once. The clonotype originates from a man aged 25 to 40 in good health. The genes are TRBV27 and TRBJ2-7; TRBD2 aligns across 8 bases. Source material: naive CD4+ T cells sorted from blood. As to subset: CD45RA+ positively selected. The CDR3: CASSSLAGDYEQYF. CDR3 coding DNA: TGTGCCAGCAGTTCCCTAGCGGGTGACTACGAGCAGTACTTC.